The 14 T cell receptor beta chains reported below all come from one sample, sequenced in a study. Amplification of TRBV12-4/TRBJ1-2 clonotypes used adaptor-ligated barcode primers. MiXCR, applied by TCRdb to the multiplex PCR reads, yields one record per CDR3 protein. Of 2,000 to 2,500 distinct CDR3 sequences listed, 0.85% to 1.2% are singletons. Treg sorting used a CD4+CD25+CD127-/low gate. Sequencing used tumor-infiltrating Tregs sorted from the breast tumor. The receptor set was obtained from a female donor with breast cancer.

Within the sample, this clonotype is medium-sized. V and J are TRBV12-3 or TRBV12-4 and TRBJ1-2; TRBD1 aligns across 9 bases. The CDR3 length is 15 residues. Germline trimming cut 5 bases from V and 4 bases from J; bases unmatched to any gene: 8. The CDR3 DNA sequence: TGTGCCAGCAGTCCGAGGGGACAGGGAGCCTATGGCTACACCTTC. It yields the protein CASSPRGQGAYGYTF.

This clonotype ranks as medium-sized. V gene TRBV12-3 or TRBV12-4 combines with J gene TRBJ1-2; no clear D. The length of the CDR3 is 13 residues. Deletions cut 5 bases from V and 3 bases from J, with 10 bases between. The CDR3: CASSLSGYYGYTF. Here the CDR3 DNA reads TGTGCCAGCAGTCTCTCAGGATACTATGGCTACACCTTC.

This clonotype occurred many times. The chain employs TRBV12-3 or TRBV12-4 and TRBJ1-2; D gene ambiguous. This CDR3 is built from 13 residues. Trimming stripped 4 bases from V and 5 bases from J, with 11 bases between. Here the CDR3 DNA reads TGTGCCAGCAGTTCACAGCCTGCTTATGGCTACACCTTC. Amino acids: CASSSQPAYGYTF.

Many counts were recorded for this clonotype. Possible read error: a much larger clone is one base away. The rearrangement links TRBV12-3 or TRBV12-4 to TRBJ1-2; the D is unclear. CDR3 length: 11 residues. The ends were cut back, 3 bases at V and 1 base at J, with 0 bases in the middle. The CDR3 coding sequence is TGTGCCAGCAGTTTTAACTATGGCTACACCTTC. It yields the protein CASSFNYGYTF.

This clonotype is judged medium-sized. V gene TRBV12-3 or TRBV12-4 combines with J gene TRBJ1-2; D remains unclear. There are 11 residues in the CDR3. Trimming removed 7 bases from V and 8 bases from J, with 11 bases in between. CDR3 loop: CASNTIGGYTF. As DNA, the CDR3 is TGTGCCAGCAACACGATCGGAGGCTACACCTTC.

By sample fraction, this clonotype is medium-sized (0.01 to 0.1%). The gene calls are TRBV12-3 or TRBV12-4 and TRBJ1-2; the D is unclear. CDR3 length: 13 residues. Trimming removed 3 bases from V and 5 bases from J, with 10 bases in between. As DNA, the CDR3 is TGTGCCAGCAGTTTGGGCCAGCGGTATGGCTACACCTTC. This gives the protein CASSLGQRYGYTF.

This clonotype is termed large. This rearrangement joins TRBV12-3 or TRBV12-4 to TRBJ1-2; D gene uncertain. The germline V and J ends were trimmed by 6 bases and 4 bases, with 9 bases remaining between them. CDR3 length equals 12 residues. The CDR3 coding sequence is TGTGCCAGCAGCCGACAAACCTATGGCTACACCTTC. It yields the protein CASSRQTYGYTF.

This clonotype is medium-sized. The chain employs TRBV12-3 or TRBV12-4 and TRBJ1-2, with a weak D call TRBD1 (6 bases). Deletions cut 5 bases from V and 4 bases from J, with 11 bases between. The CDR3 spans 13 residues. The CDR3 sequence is CASSRTAGYGYTF. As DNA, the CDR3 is TGTGCCAGCAGTAGGACAGCTGGCTATGGCTACACCTTC.

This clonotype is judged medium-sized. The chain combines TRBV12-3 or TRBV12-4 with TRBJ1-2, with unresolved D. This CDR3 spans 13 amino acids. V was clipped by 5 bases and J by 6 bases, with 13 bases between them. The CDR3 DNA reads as TGTGCCAGCAGTCCGGACCAGTGGGATGGCTACACCTTC. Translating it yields CASSPDQWDGYTF.

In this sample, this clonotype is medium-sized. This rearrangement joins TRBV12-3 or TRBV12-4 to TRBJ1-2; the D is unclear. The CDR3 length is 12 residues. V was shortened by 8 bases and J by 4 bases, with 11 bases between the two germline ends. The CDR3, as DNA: TGTGCCAGCTATAGAAGAAGCTATGGCTACACCTTC. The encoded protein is CASYRRSYGYTF.

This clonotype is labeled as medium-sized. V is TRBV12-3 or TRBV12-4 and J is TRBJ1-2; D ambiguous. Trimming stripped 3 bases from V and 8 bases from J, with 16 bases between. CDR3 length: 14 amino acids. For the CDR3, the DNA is TGTGCCAGCAGTTTGGGCAGCGGCTTAGGAGGCTACACCTTC. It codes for CASSLGSGLGGYTF.

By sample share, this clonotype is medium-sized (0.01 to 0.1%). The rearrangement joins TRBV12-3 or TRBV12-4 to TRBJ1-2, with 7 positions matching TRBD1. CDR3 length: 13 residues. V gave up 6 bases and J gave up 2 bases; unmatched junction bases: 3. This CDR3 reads CASRQGQNYGYTF. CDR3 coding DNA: TGTGCCAGCAGACAGGGACAGAACTATGGCTACACCTTC.

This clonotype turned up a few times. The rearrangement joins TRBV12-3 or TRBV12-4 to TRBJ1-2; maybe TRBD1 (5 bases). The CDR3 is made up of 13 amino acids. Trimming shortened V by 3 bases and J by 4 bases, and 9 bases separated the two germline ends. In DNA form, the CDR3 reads TGTGCCAGCAGTTTGAGACAGATCTATGGCTACACCTTC. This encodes CASSLRQIYGYTF.

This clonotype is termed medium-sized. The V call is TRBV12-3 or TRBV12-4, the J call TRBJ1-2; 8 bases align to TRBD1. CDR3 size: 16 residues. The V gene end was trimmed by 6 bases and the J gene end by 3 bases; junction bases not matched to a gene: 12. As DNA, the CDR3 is TGTGCCAGCAGCCGGCCTCTCGGACAGGGAGACTATGGCTACACCTTC. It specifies CASSRPLGQGDYGYTF.